The T cell receptor beta chain described here comes from a study of blood T cells in healthy people across ages. Germline V gene lookup returns CDR1 SGHTA and CDR2 FQGNSA. The CDR3 length is 16 residues. V shed 5 bases, J shed 5 bases, and the junction held 7 bases outside the gene matches. The second PCR ran about 6 to 12 cycles with a sample-barcoded 5' primer and J-beta primers. Each CDR3 protein is one row after TCRdb ran MiXCR on the 5' RACE reads. The table lists 800,000 or so distinct CDR3 sequences, less than 60% of them singletons. The receptor was derived from an older man in good health. The sample consisted of blood. This chain joins TRBV7-2 and TRBJ2-3; 13 nucleotides line up with TRBD2. The CDR3 nucleotides are TGTGCCAGCAGCGCCACTAGCGGGGGGGTTGGAGATACGCAGTATTTT. Its protein product is CASSATSGGVGDTQYF.